This T cell receptor beta chain was recovered during a study of T cell responses to AZD1222 COVID-19 vaccine. Assay: immunoSEQ multiplex PCR; the TCRdb copy retains only in-frame clones and omits some. In the table there are about 140,000 clones, more than 90% of which are singletons. V dropped 6 bases and J dropped 2 bases, with 8 bases sitting between them. The CDR3 loop spans 13 amino acids. Germline V CDR1 and CDR2: MNHEY, SVGEGT. The chain links TRBV6-2 or TRBV6-3 to TRBJ1-5; D not resolved. The material was peripheral blood, obtained on day 0 of AZD1222 vaccination. The TCR was taken from an adult in good health. CDR3 in DNA: TGTGCCAGCAGCTGGGTCCGCAATCAGCCCCAGCATTTT. As protein: CASSWVRNQPQHF.